The 14 T cell receptor beta chains below come from one sample, sequenced in a study of PD-1 blockade in classical Hodgkin lymphoma. Here immunoSEQ multiplex PCR was the method, and the copy in TCRdb shows in-frame clones only, minus some. This sample has fewer than 100,000 clones, with roughly 92% found just once. Every patient relapsed after autologous stem cell transplantation, and brentuximab vedotin exposure varied. The material was peripheral blood mononuclear cells (PBMCs), obtained at baseline. Receptors were obtained from a human donor with classical Hodgkin lymphoma.

This chain connects TRBV5-1 to TRBJ1-2, with 9 positions matching TRBD1. The CDR3 covers 14 residues. Germline assignment: CDR1 SGHRS and CDR2 YFSETQ. The ends lost 4 bases at V and 4 bases at J; junction bases unmatched: 5. The CDR3 DNA follows: TGCGCCAGCAGCAAGGACAGGGGTGGCTATGGCTACACCTTC. Translation gives CASSKDRGGYGYTF. Supplemented by reference TRBV5-1 and TRBJ1-2, the full variable domain reads KAGVTQTPRYLIKTRGQQVTLSCSPISGHRSVSWYQQTPGQGLQFLFEYFSETQRNKGNFPGRFSGRQFSNSRSEMNVSTLELGDSALYLCASSKDRGGYGYTFGSGTRLTVV.

In nucleotides, the CDR3 is TGTGCCATCAGTGCGGCCATGAACACTGAAGCTTTCTTT. Translated: CAISAAMNTEAFF. V is TRBV10-3 and J is TRBJ1-1; D is unclear. Trimming took off 4 bases at V and 0 bases at J, with 6 bases between the two ends. Germline V gene lookup returns CDR1 ENHRY and CDR2 SYGVKD. The CDR3 spans 13 residues.

This clone was counted once. The rearrangement links TRBV29-1 to TRBJ1-4; tentative D call: TRBD1 (6 bases). CDR1 is SQVTM, CDR2 ANQGSEA, per germline. V lost 4 bases to trimming and J lost 6 bases, with 21 bases between them. CDR3 length: 16 residues. The CDR3 here is CSVVGTDTGTHEKLFF. The CDR3 region has the DNA TGCAGCGTTGTCGGGACGGATACCGGGACACATGAAAAACTGTTTTTT.

This clone was seen only once. J is TRBJ2-5 and V is TRBV5-1; possibly TRBD1 for D (6 bases). V lost 0 bases, J lost 5 bases, and 14 bases lay in between. From germline, CDR1 is SGHRS and CDR2 YFSETQ. The CDR3 is 15 residues long. DNA for the CDR3: TGCGCCAGCAGCTTGGCCAGTGGGGGCGGCGAGACCCAGTACTTC. Its protein product is CASSLASGGGETQYF. The full variable domain, completed using reference TRBV5-1 and TRBJ2-5, is KAGVTQTPRYLIKTRGQQVTLSCSPISGHRSVSWYQQTPGQGLQFLFEYFSETQRNKGNFPGRFSGRQFSNSRSEMNVSTLELGDSALYLCASSLASGGGETQYFGPGTRLLVL.

With respect to this clone: Other nucleotide sequences from this sample produce the same CDR3. The CDR3 loop reads CASTGGWGAHGYTF. The CDR3 DNA is TGCGCCAGCACCGGGGGTTGGGGGGCGCATGGCTACACCTTC. This sequence joins TRBV10-2 and TRBJ1-2; maybe TRBD1 (6 bases). Germline CDR1 WSHSY, CDR2 SAAADI. Trimming left V 7 bases short and J 6 bases short, with 18 bases between. The CDR3 consists of 14 residues.

The V gene is TRBV27, the J gene TRBJ2-1; D is unresolved. V was trimmed by 6 bases and J by 5 bases, leaving 17 bases between them. This CDR3 is 15 amino acids long. Germline V gives CDR1 MNHEY, CDR2 SMNVEV (reference sequence). The DNA of the CDR3 is TGTGCCAGCAGGCGCCGGCCCAGCCCAAACAATGAGCAGTTCTTC. Protein sequence: CASRRRPSPNNEQFF.

A single count supports this clone. V usage is TRBV10-3 and J usage is TRBJ2-3; D is perhaps TRBD2 (5 bases). This CDR3 is built from 13 residues. V gave up 2 bases and J gave up 5 bases, with 8 bases separating them. In germline, CDR1 is ENHRY, CDR2 SYGVKD. Here the CDR3 reads CAISELTRDTQYF. CDR3 nucleotide sequence: TGTGCCATCAGTGAGCTTACTAGAGATACGCAGTATTTT.

The chain is built from TRBV27 and TRBJ1-1, with 7 nucleotides matching TRBD1. Per the germline V gene, CDR1 is MNHEY and CDR2 is SMNVEV (reference sequence). V shed 5 bases, J shed 6 bases, and the junction held 9 bases outside the gene matches. This CDR3 spans 14 amino acids. In nucleotides, the CDR3 is TGTGCCAGCAGTCTAGATTACAGGGGATCTGAAGCTTTCTTT. Translated, it gives CASSLDYRGSEAFF.

The chain has TRBV5-4 and TRBJ2-7; D may match TRBD1 or TRBD2 (5 bases each). From germline, CDR1 is SGHNT and CDR2 YYREEE (reference sequence). This CDR3 is 14 amino acids long. V shed 0 bases and J shed 3 bases, with 10 bases lying between them. The CDR3 DNA follows: TGTGCCAGCAGCTTGGGAGGGGCTATCTACGAGCAGTACTTC. It yields the protein CASSLGGAIYEQYF. The variable domain in full, with the rest retrieved from reference TRBV5-4 and TRBJ2-7, is ETGVTQSPTHLIKTRGQQVTLRCSSQSGHNTVSWYQQALGQGPQFIFQYYREEENGRGNFPPRFSGLQFPNYSSELNVNALELDDSALYLCASSLGGAIYEQYFGPGTRLTVT.

The gene calls are TRBV19 and TRBJ1-1; D not certain. Germline V gives CDR1 LNHDA, CDR2 SQIVND (reference sequence). Trimming cost V 0 bases and J 5 bases, with 13 bases left between them. The CDR3 extends over 15 amino acids. CDR3: CASSIDPAGRTEAFF. For the CDR3, the DNA is TGTGCCAGTAGTATAGATCCCGCGGGGAGAACTGAAGCTTTCTTT.

The chain is built from TRBV2 and TRBJ2-1; TRBD2 aligns across 14 bases. The CDR3 is 15 residues long. CDR1 and CDR2 from the germline V gene are SNHLY and FYNNEI. The junction had 3 bases not matched to a gene; V was cut back by 3 bases and J by 8 bases. In nucleotides, the CDR3 is TGTGCCAGCAGTGAGGGGACTAGCGGGAGTTATGAGCAGTTCTTC. Its translation: CASSEGTSGSYEQFF. The variable domain in full, completed from reference TRBV2 and TRBJ2-1, reads EPEVTQTPSHQVTQMGQEVILRCVPISNHLYFYWYRQILGQKVEFLVSFYNNEISEKSEIFDDQFSVERPDGSNFTLKIRSTKLEDSAMYFCASSEGTSGSYEQFFGPGTRLTVL.

The chain carries TRBV7-9 and TRBJ2-7; 10 positions match TRBD1. The ends lost 7 bases at V and 4 bases at J; junction bases unmatched: 10. The CDR3 is 15 amino acids. Per germline, CDR1 SEHNR and CDR2 FQNEAQ (reference sequence). CDR3 bases: TGTGCCAGCATCGAAATGGGACAGGGGCTATACGAGCAGTACTTC. It specifies CASIEMGQGLYEQYF.

The chain has TRBV30 and TRBJ2-5; TRBD2 matches 12 bases. Per germline, CDR1 GTSNPN and CDR2 SVGIG (reference sequence). V lost 8 bases to trimming and J lost 5 bases; unmatched junction nucleotides: 6. The CDR3 is 13 amino acids. The CDR3 coding sequence is TGTGCCAGGACTAGCGGGATTTCGGAGACCCAGTACTTC. Protein sequence: CARTSGISETQYF.

J is TRBJ2-7 and V is TRBV7-6; 7 nucleotides align to TRBD1. The CDR3 sequence is 13 residues long. CDR1 and CDR2 from the germline V gene are SGHVS and FNYEAQ. Trimming took 8 bases from V and 6 from J; bases not matched to a gene: 10. CDR3 loop: CASLPDRAGEQYF. For the CDR3, the DNA is TGTGCCAGCCTCCCTGACAGGGCAGGCGAGCAGTACTTC.